The present T cell receptor (beta chain) was sequenced within a study of blood T cell repertoires in COVID-19. Overall study context: Sources were T cells, B-cell-depleted T cells, or PBMCs; the material itself was cDNA or gDNA.

The CDR3 sequence is 17 residues long. CDR1 is DFQATT, CDR2 SNEGSKA, per germline (reference sequence). V shed 3 bases and J 0 bases; nucleotides not matched to a gene: 11. Adults between roughly 18 and 95 years of age took part from approximately 24 US areas. Participant-given clinical history determined each cohort assignment. The method was immunoSEQ multiplex PCR; TCRdb's version includes in-frame clones alone and lacks a portion of them. The sample includes about 270,000 clones, 85% to 90% seen only once; the top ten take roughly 4%. The gene calls are TRBV20-1 and TRBJ1-5, with 7 bases fitting TRBD1. The TCR comes from a woman younger than 45 with acute COVID-19. The sample comprised PBMCs or T cells enriched from blood (not recorded which). Here the CDR3 DNA reads TGCAGTGCTAGTGTTAGTCAGGGGGTCAATAGCAATCAGCCCCAGCATTTT. It encodes CSASVSQGVNSNQPQHF.